The following is a T cell receptor (beta chain) sequence with its context. Its target is not known. Germline CDR1 DFQATT, CDR2 SNEGSKA (reference sequence). Trimming pared 3 bases from V and 2 bases from J, leaving 7 bases between. The CDR3 has 12 residues. Amplification of TCR beta CDR3 regions was performed using RNA transcripts as template. HTBI primers were employed in a first-round RT-PCR of the TCR CDR3. Each CDR3 protein gets one entry after TCRdb re-called the multiplex PCR reads with MiXCR. There are approximately 400,000 distinct CDR3 sequences in the sample; about 14% occur only once, and around a fifth lies in the top ten. The data stem from a study of T cells in Graves' hyperthyroidism and ophthalmopathy. Findings and limits, study-wide: In validation, the model predicted ophthalmopathy. These predictions came a median approximately six months before onset. Among thyroid clonotypes expanded above 0.001, most also appeared in blood.

In the ophthalmopathy cohort, Clinical Activity Score was at least 3, NOSPECS grade at least 4, and duration under 3 months. Isolation of PBMCs was performed on about 10 ml fresh peripheral blood. Sample: blood. The receptor was isolated from a woman aged 25 to 39 with Graves' ophthalmopathy. V usage is TRBV20-1 and J usage is TRBJ1-2, with D unresolved. CDR3 residues: CSASDPNYGYTF. The CDR3 nucleotides are TGCAGTGCTAGTGATCCGAACTATGGCTACACCTTC.